This T cell receptor beta chain emerged from a study of regulatory T cells in long-lasting Graves disease. General study findings and limits: When disease was persistent, TRBV28, TRBJ1-2 and TRBJ2-5 were the favored segments.

On this clonotype: What it recognizes is unknown.

As to time point: persistent/refractory GD, antithyroid drugs over 5 years with positive TRAb. Following extraction of RNA from PBMCs, that RNA was used to make the TCR library. A volume of 7 to 9 milliliters of peripheral blood was collected in EDTA tubes. For TCR beta, libraries came from iRepertoire HTBI primers and Arm-PCR of CDR3 regions. TCRdb redid the calling of the multiplex PCR reads with MiXCR, one entry per CDR3 protein. Of 250,000 to 300,000 distinct CDR3 sequences detected, 20% to 25% appear once; the ten largest clones hold just over 55%. The germline V gene has CDR1 SQVTM and CDR2 ANQGSEA. Trimming removed 6 bases from V and 3 bases from J, with 15 bases in between. CDR3 length: 14 amino acids.

Sequenced here: peripheral blood mononuclear cells (PBMCs), sampled when the disease was refractory, from a patient treated with antithyroid drugs. This chain joins TRBV29-1 and TRBJ1-5, with D perhaps TRBD1 (6 bases). This TCR came from a female donor with Graves disease. The CDR3 region has the DNA TGCAGCGTCACTATACAGGGTACCAATCAGCCCCAGCATTTT. Encoded protein: CSVTIQGTNQPQHF.